These T cell receptor beta chains were read from a single sample in a study of blood T cell repertoires in COVID-19. TCRdb's copy holds only in-frame clones and misses some; the assay was immunoSEQ multiplex PCR. This sample has around 250,000 clones, with around 84% found just once. Sequencing input: peripheral blood. These receptors all come from a woman aged 40-49 years who had recovered from COVID-19. Both conserved end residues are part of each CDR3. The D gene is left open where the match is weak.

TRBV28	-	CASSTGAGAYYGYTF
TRBV27	-	CASRRDRGTKSYEQYF
TRBV28	-	CASSYGGPNTEAFF
TRBV25-1	-	CATSLTGNEQFF
TRBV12-3/TRBV12-4	-	CASSPVGTDTQYF
TRBV5-1	-	CASSLVAGRETQYF
TRBV9	-	CASSDITGYHGYTF
TRBV5-5	TRBD1	CASSLRGPSNEKLFF
TRBV28	TRBD1	CASMAGGRRGYTF
TRBV15	-	CATSRANSPLHF
TRBV18	-	CASSKGSHSGNTIYF